A single sample gave rise to the 17 T cell receptor beta chains below, sequenced in a study of technical replicates of blood from several donors. Profiled with immunoSEQ multiplex PCR; TCRdb holds only in-frame clones, not every one. The table records 80,000 or so clones, about 95% of them present only once. Sequenced input: T cells isolated from PBMCs. The receptors stem from a human donor in good health.

V usage is TRBV5-1 and J usage is TRBJ1-1, with no clear D. CDR3 length equals 13 residues. CDR1 and CDR2 from the germline V gene are SGHRS and YFSETQ. V lost 0 bases and J lost 7, with 10 bases in between. The CDR3 DNA is TGCGCCAGCAGCTTGGGGAGCGGGGATGAAGCTTTCTTT. Translating it yields CASSLGSGDEAFF.

This chain connects TRBV2 to TRBJ1-2; possibly TRBD1 for D (6 bases). V dropped 9 bases and J dropped 4 bases, with 15 bases sitting between them. The CDR3 length is 13 residues. Germline CDR1 and CDR2: SNHLY and FYNNEI. The CDR3 DNA is TGTGCCAGTCTTTGGACAGACTCCTATGGCTACACCTTC. The encoded protein is CASLWTDSYGYTF. Drawing the rest from reference TRBV2 and TRBJ1-2, the complete variable domain is EPEVTQTPSHQVTQMGQEVILRCVPISNHLYFYWYRQILGQKVEFLVSFYNNEISEKSEIFDDQFSVERPDGSNFTLKIRSTKLEDSAMYFCASLWTDSYGYTFGSGTRLTVV.

Concerning this clone: A read error may produce the germline difference seen at one junction end. The chain couples TRBV6-1 to TRBJ2-3; D is uncertain. Germline assignment: CDR1 MNHNS and CDR2 SASEGT. This CDR3 is built from 13 residues. The CDR3 DNA reads as TGTGCCAGCAGGGAAGCTTATACAGATACGCAGTATTTT. It specifies CASREAYTDTQYF.

This clone was recorded only once. The J gene is TRBJ2-7, the V gene TRBV6-1; D uncertain. The CDR3 is 14 residues long. Looked up from germline, CDR1 is MNHNS and CDR2 is SASEGT. V was pared by 1 base and J by 3 bases, with 10 bases between. CDR3 coding DNA: TGTGCCAGCAGTGAAGTATGGCGGAACTACGAGCAGTACTTC. This gives the protein CASSEVWRNYEQYF.

This sequence joins TRBV2 and TRBJ1-1, with 9 bases fitting TRBD1. The V and J ends lost 5 bases and 5 bases, in that order; junction bases with no gene match: 9. The CDR3 has 15 residues. Germline CDR1 is SNHLY and CDR2 is FYNNEI. CDR3 in amino acids: CASSKPTGGQTEAFF. The CDR3 nucleotides are TGTGCCAGCAGTAAGCCTACAGGGGGCCAGACTGAAGCTTTCTTT.

The V and J genes are TRBV14 and TRBJ2-1; D uncertain. The germline gives CDR1 SGHDN, CDR2 FVKESK. V was clipped by 0 bases and J by 4 bases, with 16 bases between them. There are 17 residues in the CDR3. CDR3 sequence (DNA): TGTGCCAGCAGCCAAGATCGGGTCTCCTCTCCTTACAATGAGCAGTTCTTC. It yields the protein CASSQDRVSSPYNEQFF.

V gene TRBV6-6 combines with J gene TRBJ2-3, with 7 bases identical to TRBD2. The CDR3 is 15 residues long. V lost 2 bases and J lost 0; bases outside the gene matches: 2. Looked up from germline, CDR1 is MNHNY and CDR2 is SVGAGI (reference sequence). CDR3 DNA: TGTGCCAGCAGTTACAGCGGGGCTAGCACAGATACGCAGTATTTT. This translates into CASSYSGASTDTQYF.

The rearrangement uses TRBV2 and TRBJ1-4; no clear D gene. The CDR3 has 12 residues. Germline V lookup: CDR1 SNHLY, CDR2 FYNNEI. V lost 8 bases, J lost 6 bases, and 10 bases lay in between. The CDR3 spells CASERQDEKLFF. The CDR3 bases are TGTGCCAGCGAGCGGCAGGATGAAAAACTGTTTTTT.

This chain joins TRBV27 and TRBJ1-5; 11 nucleotides match TRBD1. The CDR3 is made up of 17 amino acids. Germline trimming cut 5 bases from V and 1 base from J; bases unmatched to any gene: 7. The V gene's germline CDR1 is MNHEY and CDR2 SMNVEV (reference sequence). The DNA of the CDR3 is TGTGCCAGCAGTAGCCCCCGGGACAGGGGGAGCAATCAGCCCCAGCATTTT. Its translation is CASSSPRDRGSNQPQHF.

The rearrangement uses TRBV19 and TRBJ2-4; 8 bases match TRBD1. Looked up from germline, CDR1 is LNHDA and CDR2 is SQIVND (reference sequence). The CDR3 sequence is 11 residues long. Losses at the gene ends were 6 bases for V and 8 bases for J; bases not matched to a gene: 0. The CDR3 DNA is TGTGCCAGTAGGGGACAGGACATTCAGTACTTC. Translation: CASRGQDIQYF.

The rearrangement links TRBV9 to TRBJ1-2, with D possibly matching TRBD1 (6 bases). The CDR3 spans 13 residues. Trimming took 3 bases from V and 6 from J, leaving 12 bases between them. The V gene's germline CDR1 is SGDLS and CDR2 YYNGEE. CDR3 in DNA: TGTGCCAGCAGCGGTCATGGACAGAATGGCTACACCTTC. It codes for CASSGHGQNGYTF.

This chain uses TRBV2 with TRBJ2-7; 10 bases fit TRBD2. Germline trimming cut 6 bases from V and 4 bases from J; bases unmatched to any gene: 12. The CDR3 covers 16 residues. Germline CDR1 SNHLY, CDR2 FYNNEI. CDR3 coding DNA: TGTGCCAGCAGGGGAGAAAGCGGGAGGGCCTGGTACGAGCAGTACTTC. It is translated as CASRGESGRAWYEQYF. The entire variable domain, with the rest obtained from reference TRBV2 and TRBJ2-7, is as follows: EPEVTQTPSHQVTQMGQEVILRCVPISNHLYFYWYRQILGQKVEFLVSFYNNEISEKSEIFDDQFSVERPDGSNFTLKIRSTKLEDSAMYFCASRGESGRAWYEQYFGPGTRLTVT.

V usage is TRBV19 and J usage is TRBJ2-5; 9 bases are shared with TRBD1. CDR1 and CDR2 from the germline V gene are LNHDA and SQIVND (reference sequence). CDR3 length: 15 residues. J lost 5 bases, V lost 9 bases, and 13 bases had no gene match. In DNA, the CDR3 is TGTGCCAGCCGGCGAGGGACAGGGACTGTGGAGACCCAGTACTTC. Protein: CASRRGTGTVETQYF.

The chain joins TRBV6-6 to TRBJ1-6; D is perhaps TRBD1 (5 bases). Germline V gives CDR1 MNHNY, CDR2 SVGAGI (reference sequence). V lost 8 bases and J lost 1, with 12 bases in between. The CDR3 spans 15 residues. CDR3 loop: CASYGQNSYNSPLHF. DNA of the CDR3: TGTGCCAGCTATGGACAAAATTCCTATAATTCACCCCTCCACTTT.

J is TRBJ2-5 and V is TRBV27, with 8 positions matching TRBD2. The germline CDR1 and CDR2 sequences are MNHEY and SMNVEV (reference sequence). V lost 4 bases and J lost 1; bases outside the gene matches: 8. The CDR3 is 16 residues long. The DNA for the CDR3 is TGTGCCAGCAGTTCGGGGCTAGCGGGTCTCCAAGAGACCCAGTACTTC. It yields the protein CASSSGLAGLQETQYF.

This chain connects TRBV6-5 to TRBJ2-7, with TRBD2 matching 12 bases. Germline V lookup: CDR1 MNHEY, CDR2 SVGAGI. The J segment lost 4 bases and the V segment lost 2 bases, leaving 6 bases of the junction unmatched. This CDR3 spans 16 amino acids. The CDR3 region is CASSYKIGLAGYEQYF. The CDR3 DNA follows: TGTGCCAGCAGTTACAAGATCGGACTAGCGGGGTACGAGCAGTACTTC.

V and J are TRBV4-3 and TRBJ1-2; no definite D call. V was pared by 5 bases and J by 8 bases, with 15 bases between. Germline V CDR1 and CDR2: LGHNA, YSLEER. CDR3 length: 13 amino acids. CDR3 in amino acids: CASSDAGFGGYTF. CDR3 coding DNA: TGCGCCAGCAGCGACGCGGGATTTGGCGGCTACACCTTC.